This TCR beta chain is from a study of blood T cell repertoires in COVID-19. V lost 2 bases and J 3 bases, leaving 18 bases between the germline ends. This CDR3 comprises 17 residues. Germline loops: CDR1 KGHSH, CDR2 LQKENI. Seattle patients were enrolled during active infection and followed longitudinally. Some clones are missing from TCRdb's copy, which holds only in-frame ones; the method was immunoSEQ multiplex PCR. The sample records 270,000 or so clones, approximately 87% being singletons. The sequence was collected from a woman under 40 with COVID-19, enrolled during active disease. Sequenced input: peripheral blood. The chain is built from TRBV18 and TRBJ2-3, with D perhaps TRBD2 (7 bases). CDR3 coding DNA: TGTGCCAGCTCACCAAGGTCGACAGGTAGCGGGACAGATACGCAGTATTTT. It encodes CASSPRSTGSGTDTQYF.